The clone carrying this T cell receptor beta chain was seen more than once but under ten times. No antigen is known for it. This specimen belongs to a study of T cell repertoires in cytomegalovirus infection. Study-wide background: Use of recently identified HLA-C-restricted and well-studied HLA-B-restricted CMV epitopes was part of the study. Public TCR beta signatures marked donors with CMV infection and the matching HLA.

Overall study findings and caveats: Individuals carrying CMV plus the relevant HLA were identified by cumulative frequency of public TCR beta families. HLA-C-restricted CMV-specific TCR beta clonotypes were dominant in the ex vivo response.

The V end was cut by 7 bases, the J end by 0 bases, with 6 bases between. This CDR3 has 12 residues. TCRdb re-derived calls from the reads in MiXCR, one entry per CDR3 protein. This sample yields 370,000 or so distinct CDR3 sequences, of which around a third are seen a single time; around an eighth belongs to the top ten. The chain joins TRBV12-3 or TRBV12-4 to TRBJ1-1; D is uncertain. This TCR was sampled from a human donor in good health (CMV status not recorded). Some clones in this sample may be carry-over from other donors' samples. The sequencing here drew on cultured PBMCs, taken from culture after CMV antigen stimulation. Here the CDR3 DNA reads TGTGCCAGCATGGTAGTGAACACTGAAGCTTTCTTT. Its translation is CASMVVNTEAFF.